A selection of T cell receptor beta chains follows, all from one sample in a study of T cell clonotyping in hematopoietic cell transplantation. Libraries were prepared by immunoSEQ multiplex PCR; TCRdb keeps only in-frame clonotypes and omits some of them. The sample shows under 15,000 clones, 89% of them seen only once. The sequencing input was peripheral blood mononuclear cells. Receptor source: a human donor who either received an allogeneic hematopoietic cell transplant for a myeloid malignancy or was a related donor (not recorded which). Some clones in this sample may be carry-over from other donors' samples. Each CDR3 is given with its conserved first and last residue. The order of the fields is J gene, V gene, D gene, clone size, CDR3 length, CDR3 protein, CDR3 DNA. A D gene is named only where the DNA matches it firmly. Rows give clone size only sometimes, using once, few, many, or a class for an expanded clone.

J: TRBJ1-4; V: TRBV11-2; D: -; size: -; length: 12; CDR3: CASSLGDEKLFF; DNA: TGTGCCAGCAGCTTGGGTGATGAAAAACTGTTTTTT
J: TRBJ1-1; V: TRBV15; D: -; size: -; length: 14; CDR3: CATSRETTGYEAFF; DNA: TGTGCCACCAGCAGAGAGACTACAGGGTATGAAGCTTTCTTT
J: TRBJ1-5; V: TRBV5-5; D: -; size: few; length: 13; CDR3: CASSLEYNQPQHF; DNA: TGTGCCAGCAGCTTGGAATACAATCAGCCCCAGCATTTT
J: TRBJ2-1; V: TRBV7-9; D: TRBD2; size: -; length: 18; CDR3: CASSLELAGGLIYNEQFF; DNA: TGTGCCAGCAGCTTAGAACTAGCGGGGGGCCTCATCTACAATGAGCAGTTCTTC
J: TRBJ2-1; V: TRBV7-2; D: -; size: -; length: 13; CDR3: CASSSRNQNEQFF; DNA: TGTGCCAGCAGCTCGCGCAATCAGAATGAGCAGTTCTTC
J: TRBJ1-2; V: TRBV7-3; D: -; size: -; length: 15; CDR3: CASSSTPGRIYGYTF; DNA: TGTGCCAGCAGCTCCACCCCAGGCCGCATCTATGGCTACACCTTC
J: TRBJ2-2; V: TRBV11-3; D: -; size: -; length: 16; CDR3: CASSLGGVRDTGELFF; DNA: TGTGCCAGCAGCTTAGGAGGGGTGAGGGACACCGGGGAGCTGTTTTTT
J: TRBJ1-1; V: TRBV30; D: -; size: -; length: 11; CDR3: CAWSPQAEAFF; DNA: TGTGCCTGGAGTCCCCAGGCTGAAGCTTTCTTT
J: TRBJ1-6; V: TRBV27; D: -; size: -; length: 17; CDR3: CASSLTEVSSYNSPLHF; DNA: TGTGCCAGCAGTTTAACTGAGGTCAGCTCCTATAATTCACCCCTCCACTTT
J: TRBJ2-5; V: TRBV19; D: -; size: -; length: 13; CDR3: CASNGMGQETQYF; DNA: TGTGCCAGTAATGGGATGGGCCAAGAGACCCAGTACTTC
J: TRBJ1-3; V: TRBV30; D: -; size: -; length: 16; CDR3: CAWTFRGGSSGNTIYF; DNA: TGTGCCTGGACCTTTCGAGGTGGGAGCTCTGGAAACACCATATATTTT
J: TRBJ1-1; V: TRBV5-8; D: -; size: -; length: 13; CDR3: CASSFIRNTEAFF; DNA: TGTGCCAGCAGCTTTATACGGAACACTGAAGCTTTCTTT
J: TRBJ2-7; V: TRBV2; D: TRBD2; size: -; length: 16; CDR3: CASSEARGGLGVKQYF; DNA: TGTGCCAGCAGTGAAGCGAGGGGAGGGTTGGGTGTGAAGCAGTACTTC
J: TRBJ1-2; V: TRBV15; D: -; size: -; length: 13; CDR3: CATSSRGSEGYTF; DNA: TGTGCCACCAGCAGTAGGGGATCGGAAGGCTACACCTTC
J: TRBJ1-2; V: TRBV7-2; D: TRBD1; size: -; length: 14; CDR3: CASSRTGDNYGYTF; DNA: TGTGCCAGCAGCCGGACAGGGGATAACTATGGCTACACCTTC
J: TRBJ1-2; V: TRBV4-1; D: -; size: -; length: 14; CDR3: CASSQGVINYGYTF; DNA: TGCGCCAGCAGCCAAGGGGTAATTAACTATGGCTACACCTTC
J: TRBJ1-1; V: TRBV6-1; D: -; size: -; length: 13; CDR3: CASASSGNTEAFF; DNA: TGTGCCAGCGCCTCCTCGGGGAACACTGAAGCTTTCTTT
J: TRBJ1-1; V: TRBV5-1; D: -; size: -; length: 14; CDR3: CASSSTGVNTEAFF; DNA: TGCGCCAGCAGCTCGACAGGTGTGAACACTGAAGCTTTCTTT
J: TRBJ1-5; V: TRBV9; D: TRBD1; size: -; length: 15; CDR3: CASSMGTGGYQPQHF; DNA: TGTGCCAGCAGCATGGGGACAGGGGGCTATCAGCCCCAGCATTTT
J: TRBJ1-4; V: TRBV7-2; D: -; size: -; length: 15; CDR3: CASSSFGGSNEKLFF; DNA: TGTGCCAGCAGCTCCTTCGGGGGGTCTAATGAAAAACTGTTTTTT
J: TRBJ2-7; V: TRBV11-1; D: -; size: -; length: 15; CDR3: CASSLEGRDPYEQYF; DNA: TGTGCCAGCAGCTTAGAGGGGCGGGATCCCTACGAGCAGTACTTC
J: TRBJ2-3; V: TRBV14; D: TRBD2; size: -; length: 15; CDR3: CASSQGTRGTDTQYF; DNA: TGTGCCAGCAGCCAAGGGACTAGAGGCACAGATACGCAGTATTTT
J: TRBJ1-1; V: TRBV7-9; D: -; size: few; length: 14; CDR3: CASSFLEGNTEAFF; DNA: TGTGCCAGCAGCTTTTTGGAGGGGAACACTGAAGCTTTCTTT
J: TRBJ1-2; V: TRBV9; D: -; size: -; length: 13; CDR3: CASSDPGDYGYTF; DNA: TGTGCCAGCAGCGACCCAGGGGACTATGGCTACACCTTC
J: TRBJ2-1; V: TRBV29-1; D: TRBD2; size: -; length: 13; CDR3: CSVQGGVYNEQFF; DNA: TGCAGCGTCCAGGGAGGGGTTTACAATGAGCAGTTCTTC
J: TRBJ2-1; V: TRBV5-1; D: -; size: -; length: 16; CDR3: CASSLGGGSSYNEQFF; DNA: TGCGCCAGCAGCTTGGGAGGGGGGAGCTCCTACAATGAGCAGTTCTTC
J: TRBJ1-1; V: TRBV30; D: -; size: -; length: 12; CDR3: CAARGEGTEAFF; DNA: TGTGCCGCGAGGGGAGAGGGAACTGAAGCTTTCTTT
J: TRBJ1-5; V: TRBV30; D: -; size: few; length: 12; CDR3: CAWSGVKQPQHF; DNA: TGTGCCTGGAGTGGGGTTAAGCAGCCCCAGCATTTT
J: TRBJ1-3; V: TRBV9; D: -; size: -; length: 16; CDR3: CASSVVGRSSGNTIYF; DNA: TGTGCCAGCAGCGTAGTTGGCAGGAGCTCTGGAAACACCATATATTTT
J: TRBJ1-2; V: TRBV6-5; D: -; size: -; length: 14; CDR3: CASSYLQKGDGYTF; DNA: TGTGCCAGCAGTTACCTCCAGAAGGGGGATGGCTACACCTTC
J: TRBJ2-7; V: TRBV7-9; D: TRBD2; size: -; length: 14; CDR3: CASSEQRGLDEQYF; DNA: TGTGCCAGCAGCGAACAGCGGGGCCTTGACGAGCAGTACTTC
J: TRBJ1-1; V: TRBV6-1; D: -; size: -; length: 14; CDR3: CASSTDYAHTEAFF; DNA: TGTGCCAGCAGTACGGACTACGCTCACACTGAAGCTTTCTTT
J: TRBJ2-3; V: TRBV7-9; D: -; size: -; length: 14; CDR3: CASIKEISTDTQYF; DNA: TGTGCCAGCATCAAGGAGATTAGCACAGATACGCAGTATTTT
J: TRBJ1-4; V: TRBV30; D: -; size: -; length: 17; CDR3: CAWTGGTKGGVNEKLFF; DNA: TGTGCCTGGACGGGGGGAACGAAAGGGGGGGTTAATGAAAAACTGTTTTTT
J: TRBJ1-1; V: TRBV14; D: -; size: -; length: 15; CDR3: CASSLQVGRVTEAFF; DNA: TGTGCCAGCAGCCTCCAGGTAGGGCGCGTCACTGAAGCTTTCTTT
J: TRBJ2-2; V: TRBV5-6; D: TRBD2; size: -; length: 17; CDR3: CASSLTLAGANTGELFF; DNA: TGTGCCAGCAGCTTGACCCTAGCGGGGGCGAACACCGGGGAGCTGTTTTTT
J: TRBJ1-1; V: TRBV4-1; D: TRBD1; size: -; length: 15; CDR3: CASREVDRGHTEAFF; DNA: TGCGCCAGCAGGGAGGTCGACAGGGGGCACACTGAAGCTTTCTTT
J: TRBJ2-1; V: TRBV7-7; D: -; size: -; length: 14; CDR3: CASSLAGGPNEQFF; DNA: TGTGCTAGCAGCTTGGCCGGGGGGCCCAATGAGCAGTTCTTC
J: TRBJ2-4; V: TRBV6-1; D: -; size: -; length: 17; CDR3: CASSGLGGFAAKNIQYF; DNA: TGTGCCAGCAGTGGCCTTGGGGGTTTTGCGGCCAAAAACATTCAGTACTTC
J: TRBJ2-2; V: TRBV5-1; D: -; size: -; length: 15; CDR3: CASSSTGRNTGELFF; DNA: TGCGCCAGCAGCTCCACCGGCCGCAACACCGGGGAGCTGTTTTTT
J: TRBJ1-2; V: TRBV2; D: -; size: -; length: 15; CDR3: CASSSPGRGDYGYTF; DNA: TGTGCCAGCAGTTCCCCGGGGAGGGGGGACTATGGCTACACCTTC
J: TRBJ2-7; V: TRBV19; D: TRBD1; size: -; length: 14; CDR3: CASSKGARHYEQYF; DNA: TGTGCCAGTAGTAAGGGGGCCCGACACTACGAGCAGTACTTC
J: TRBJ1-1; V: TRBV15; D: TRBD1; size: once; length: 13; CDR3: CATSNHRGSAAFF; DNA: TGTGCCACCAGCAATCACAGGGGGAGTGCGGCTTTCTTT
J: TRBJ1-2; V: TRBV7-8; D: -; size: -; length: 14; CDR3: CASSLPGPNYGYTF; DNA: TGTGCCAGCAGCTTACCGGGACCAAACTATGGCTACACCTTC
J: TRBJ1-2; V: TRBV2; D: -; size: -; length: 12; CDR3: CASREGNYGYTF; DNA: TGTGCCAGCAGAGAGGGGAACTATGGCTACACCTTC
J: TRBJ2-5; V: TRBV5-1; D: TRBD1; size: -; length: 19; CDR3: CASTNYSDQDRGLRETQYF; DNA: TGCGCCAGCACCAATTATTCGGACCAGGACAGGGGGCTTAGGGAGACCCAGTACTTC
J: TRBJ2-7; V: TRBV4-3; D: TRBD1; size: -; length: 15; CDR3: CASSQVLQGAGEQYF; DNA: TGCGCCAGCAGCCAGGTATTACAGGGGGCTGGAGAGCAGTACTTC
J: TRBJ2-7; V: TRBV4-3; D: -; size: -; length: 14; CDR3: CASSHGSNSREQYF; DNA: TGCGCCAGCAGCCACGGATCCAATTCGCGCGAGCAGTACTTC
J: TRBJ1-5; V: TRBV19; D: -; size: -; length: 16; CDR3: CASSPGGDGRYQPQHF; DNA: TGTGCCAGTAGCCCTGGGGGGGATGGACGGTATCAGCCCCAGCATTTT
J: TRBJ1-1; V: TRBV19; D: -; size: -; length: 12; CDR3: CASRRRSTEAFF; DNA: TGTGCCAGTAGACGAAGAAGTACCGAAGCTTTCTTT
J: TRBJ1-2; V: TRBV7-9; D: -; size: -; length: 17; CDR3: CASSRRVTWDANYGYTF; DNA: TGTGCCAGCAGCCGCAGGGTTACGTGGGACGCTAACTATGGCTACACCTTC
J: TRBJ2-2; V: TRBV19; D: TRBD1; size: -; length: 15; CDR3: CASRETGGLTGELFF; DNA: TGTGCCAGTAGGGAGACAGGGGGATTAACCGGGGAGCTGTTTTTT
J: TRBJ2-1; V: TRBV11-1; D: TRBD1; size: -; length: 13; CDR3: CASRGQVMSEQFF; DNA: TGTGCCAGCAGGGGACAGGTGATGAGTGAGCAGTTCTTC
J: TRBJ1-2; V: TRBV5-6; D: -; size: -; length: 14; CDR3: CASSLIQGNYGYTF; DNA: TGTGCCAGCAGCTTAATACAGGGTAACTATGGCTACACCTTC
J: TRBJ1-1; V: TRBV19; D: TRBD1; size: -; length: 13; CDR3: CAIVDRAGTEAFF; DNA: TGTGCCATTGTGGACAGGGCCGGCACTGAAGCTTTCTTT